This T cell receptor (beta chain) was sequenced for a study of OX40 agonist ivuxolimab in advanced cancers. Broadly, across the study: Ivuxolimab was an agonistic, fully human IgG2 monoclonal antibody directed against OX40 (CD134), a costimulatory receptor. The point of sequencing TCRbeta in the periphery was to test whether ivuxolimab changed TCR sequence diversity and drove clonal T-cell expansion. In the dose-escalation cohort, 82.7% of patients were male, and the mean age was around 60 years, with a range of about 20 to 79. Intravenous ivuxolimab was administered to patients every 2 weeks at six dose levels: 0.01, 0.1, 0.3, 1.5, 3 and 10 mg/kg. The paper reports the monotherapy dose-escalation portion (N = 52 patients) of the phase I ivuxolimab trial. Patients were allowed to have had prior anti-PD-1, anti-PD-L1 or anti-CTLA-4 therapy, and 40% of the dose-escalation patients had been treated with checkpoint inhibitors. Partial responses occurred in three dose-escalation patients, of whom one had hepatocellular carcinoma and two had cutaneous melanoma. Of the 50 to 55 patients in dose escalation, about 20 had hepatocellular carcinoma, some 15 had melanoma, 9 had renal cell carcinoma and 9 had head and neck cancer.

Notes on this clone: Its specific antigen is unknown. Per-base qualities were not stored, and no clone one base away is much larger.

The trial excluded patients who had a history of autoimmune disease or who were on systemic immunosuppression. Peripheral blood for TCR sequencing was drawn from every dose cohort at baseline, at cycle 4 day 1 and at cycle 7 day 1. The samples were drawn from a first-in-human, open-label, multicenter phase I dose-escalation trial of ivuxolimab. The trial enrolled adults with locally advanced or metastatic head and neck squamous cell, hepatocellular, melanoma or renal cell carcinoma. Before TCR sequencing, CD4+ T cells and CD8+ T cells were sorted from peripheral blood as separate populations. Genomic DNA was extracted from sorted cells for sequencing of the TCRbeta CDR3 region. The immunoSEQ Assay was used for sequencing of TCRbeta CDR3 regions. What TCRdb holds here is the immuneACCESS table cut down to in-frame rearrangements. Part of the clones is not present; checked against another copy, under half of the missing clones reflect an unresolved V gene, and the others are unexplained. Within this sample are roughly 74,000 clones, with approximately 93% of them counted one time only. Just over 20% of the sample goes to the ten largest clones.

Overall results and qualifications from the work: In partial responders in the 0.1-3.0 mg/kg groups, normalized peripheral clonal expansion was found to be among the lowest, especially among CD8+ T cells. Low levels of normalized T-cell clonal expansion were also seen in some patients who did not respond. Which antigens the clonally expanded peripheral T cells were specific for was not determined. After ivuxolimab, expanded clones were on average more numerous among CD8+ T cells than among CD4+ T cells. At doses of 0.1 to 3.0 mg/kg, clonal expansion of both CD4+ and CD8+ blood T cells was observed from baseline to week 6.

From the germline V gene (reference sequence), CDR1 is MNHEY and CDR2 is SMNVEV. From its cysteine to its phenylalanine, the CDR3 spans 15 amino acids. Only the CDR3 region is kept as DNA, spanning 45 bases read in frame from base 1. The V end loses 5 bases and the J end loses 9 bases, and a stretch of 22 bases separates them. The chain joins TRBV27 to TRBJ1-1; a tentative D match to TRBD1 spans 5 bases. Specimen: CD4+ or CD8+ T cells sorted from blood, collected in a trial of the OX40 agonist ivuxolimab. The source of this sequence is an adult with an advanced solid tumor such as melanoma, head and neck, liver or kidney cancer. In nucleotide form, the sequence is TGTGCCAGCAGTACGATTCCCGGGACCCAAGACCAAGCTTTCTTT. This translates into CASSTIPGTQDQAFF.